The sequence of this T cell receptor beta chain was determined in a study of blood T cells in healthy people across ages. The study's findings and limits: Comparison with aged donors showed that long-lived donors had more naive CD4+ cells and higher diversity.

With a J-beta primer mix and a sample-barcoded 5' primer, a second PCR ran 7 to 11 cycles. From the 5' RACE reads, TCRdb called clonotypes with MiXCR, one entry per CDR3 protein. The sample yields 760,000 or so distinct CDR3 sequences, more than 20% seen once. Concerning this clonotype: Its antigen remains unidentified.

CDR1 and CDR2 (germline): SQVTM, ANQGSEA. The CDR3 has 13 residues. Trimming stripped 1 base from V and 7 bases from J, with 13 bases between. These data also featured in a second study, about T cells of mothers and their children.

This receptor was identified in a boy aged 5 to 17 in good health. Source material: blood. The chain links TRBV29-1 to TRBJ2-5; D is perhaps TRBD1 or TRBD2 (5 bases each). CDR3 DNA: TGCAGCGTTGAAGCGACCTCCGGGGCGACCCAGTACTTC. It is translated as CSVEATSGATQYF. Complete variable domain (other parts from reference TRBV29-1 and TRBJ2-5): SAVISQKPSRDICQRGTSLTIQCQVDSQVTMMFWYRQQPGQSLTLIATANQGSEATYESGFVIDKFPISRPNLTFSTLTVSNMSPEDSSIYLCSVEATSGATQYFGPGTRLLVL.